The clone carrying this T cell receptor (beta chain) was detected only once. Clones were read by immunoSEQ multiplex PCR, and TCRdb kept only the in-frame ones, dropping some. The sample includes 100,000 or so clones, roughly 92% of them seen just once. The germline gives CDR1 SGHKS, CDR2 YYEKEE (reference sequence). This CDR3 is built from 15 residues. Unmatched junction bases numbered 9, after V lost 2 bases and J lost 6 bases. These data are taken from a study of control samples from healthy donors and cancer patients. This TCR was recovered from a woman aged 25-40 years in good health. The material sequenced was blood. J is TRBJ2-3 and V is TRBV5-5; TRBD1 agrees at 7 bases. The CDR3 protein is CASSFGQGDGDTQYF. In DNA, the CDR3 is TGTGCCAGCAGCTTTGGGCAGGGGGATGGGGATACGCAGTATTTT.